A selection of T cell receptor beta chains follows, all from one sample in a study of siplizumab effects on memory and regulatory T cells. Method: immunoSEQ multiplex PCR; TCRdb's copy keeps in-frame clones and lacks some. Among over 95,000 clones listed, roughly 93% were seen once. Material for sequencing was non-Treg CD4+ T cells sorted from blood. The receptors derive from a human donor in good health. The CDR3 runs from the conserved cysteine through the conserved F or W. D genes are given only for firm matches. Size values are once, few and many counts, or a class for expanded clones, and some rows have none.

>-|TRBV5-1|TRBD1|TRBJ1-1
TGCGCCAGCAGCCTGGCTCTTGGACAGGTCAACACTGAAGCTTTCTTT
CASSLALGQVNTEAFF
>-|TRBV5-1|TRBD2|TRBJ2-1
TGCGCCAGCAGCTTGATAGCGGGCCACAATGAGCAGTTCTTC
CASSLIAGHNEQFF
>-|TRBV7-9|TRBD1|TRBJ1-2
TGTGCCAGCAGCTTATCGTCTCGATTACAGGGGAGCTATGGCTACACCTTC
CASSLSSRLQGSYGYTF
>-|TRBV19|-|TRBJ1-2
TGTGCCAGTAGTCCCACTATTGGGGCATTCGGTGGCTACACCTTC
CASSPTIGAFGGYTF
>-|TRBV28|-|TRBJ1-4
TGTGCCAGCAGTCGCACTAACCGGAAACTGTTTTTT
CASSRTNRKLFF
>-|TRBV15|-|TRBJ1-2
TGTGCCACCAGCAGAGGGGTGTTGGGCTATGGCTACACCTTC
CATSRGVLGYGYTF
>-|TRBV9|-|TRBJ1-1
TGTGCCAGCAGCGTAGATGGGGGAGTCAAGAACACTGAAGCTTTCTTT
CASSVDGGVKNTEAFF
>-|TRBV2|TRBD1|TRBJ1-3
TGTGCCAGCAGTCGGGACAGCTTCTCTGGAAACACCATATATTTT
CASSRDSFSGNTIYF
>-|TRBV5-4|-|TRBJ2-5
TGTGCCAGCAGCTTGAAGCGGCCACAAGAGACCCAGTACTTC
CASSLKRPQETQYF
>-|TRBV19|TRBD1|TRBJ1-6
TGTGCCAGTAAGGGGGGGGACAGGAGCTCCTATAATTCACCCCTCCACTTT
CASKGGDRSSYNSPLHF
>-|TRBV5-1|-|TRBJ2-5
TGCGCCAGCAGCTTCGACGGGACCACGCAAGAGACCCAGTACTTC
CASSFDGTTQETQYF
>-|TRBV5-6|-|TRBJ2-3
TGTGCCAGCAGCTGGAGGGGGGATGATACGCAGTATTTT
CASSWRGDDTQYF
>-|TRBV27|-|TRBJ2-7
TGTGCCAGCAGTTTTTATGCTTCCTCCTACGAGCAGTACTTC
CASSFYASSYEQYF
>-|TRBV6-1|-|TRBJ2-2
TGTGCCAGCAGTGCCATGGCCGGCAGGCTCAACACCGGGGAGCTGTTTTTT
CASSAMAGRLNTGELFF
>-|TRBV5-1|-|TRBJ2-5
TGCGCCAGCAGCTTCCCCTCTCAGCAAGAGACCCAGTACTTC
CASSFPSQQETQYF
>-|TRBV29-1|-|TRBJ1-3
TGCAGCGTTGAATACGGGACAAGAGGAAACACCATATATTTT
CSVEYGTRGNTIYF
>-|TRBV23-1|TRBD1|TRBJ1-1
TGCGCCGGAGCCTTAGGGGGCTTAACGGACACTGAAGCTTTCTTT
CAGALGGLTDTEAFF
>-|TRBV9|-|TRBJ1-2
TGTGCCAGCAGCGTAGTCGGGTTCGGTGGCGGCTACACCTTC
CASSVVGFGGGYTF
>-|TRBV6-6|-|TRBJ1-1
TGTGCCAGCAGTTATTGGGTACAGAACACTGAAGCTTTCTTT
CASSYWVQNTEAFF
>-|TRBV7-6|-|TRBJ2-7
TGTGCCAGCAGCTCGCGACAGGAGGGGCTGTACTTC
CASSSRQEGLYF
>-|TRBV6-5|-|TRBJ1-6
TGTGCCAGCAGGGGCCGGGCGGCAGGCAGTTCACCCCTCCACTTT
CASRGRAAGSSPLHF
>-|TRBV6-5|-|TRBJ1-1
TGTGCCAGCAGCCTTGGACAAGACACTGAAGCTTTCTTT
CASSLGQDTEAFF
>-|TRBV5-1|-|TRBJ1-1
TGCGCCAGCAGCTTGGGGGGAGGGCCGAACACTGAAGCTTTCTTT
CASSLGGGPNTEAFF
>-|TRBV5-6|-|TRBJ2-3
TGTGCCAGCAGCTCTGCGGAGACCACAGATACGCAGTATTTT
CASSSAETTDTQYF
>-|TRBV25-1|-|TRBJ2-7
TGTGCCAGCCTCGGAGATGGGTCCTACGAGCAGTACTTC
CASLGDGSYEQYF
>once|TRBV2|TRBD1|TRBJ1-1
TGTGCCAGCTCTACCGGGACAGGGGAAAGAACCTTGAACACTGAAGCTTTCTTT
CASSTGTGERTLNTEAFF
>-|TRBV20-1|-|TRBJ1-2
TGCAGTGCTGCAGAAAACTATGGCTACACCTTC
CSAAENYGYTF
>-|TRBV5-1|-|TRBJ1-1
TGCGCCAGCAGCCCGGCCTTGTTAGCCTGGGTAGACACTGAAGCTTTCTTT
CASSPALLAWVDTEAFF
>-|TRBV10-2|-|TRBJ1-5
TGCGCCAGCACGAACAGATACGAACAGCCCCAGCATTTT
CASTNRYEQPQHF
>-|TRBV9|TRBD1|TRBJ2-5
TGTGCCAGCAGCGTAGGGGGACAGGGGGCAGAGACCCAGTACTTC
CASSVGGQGAETQYF
>-|TRBV28|TRBD2|TRBJ2-5
TGTGCCATCTTTAGCGGGGGGGCCTCGGAGACCCAGTACTTC
CAIFSGGASETQYF
>once|TRBV7-3|-|TRBJ1-2
TGTGCCAGCAGCTTATCAGGGGTCTATGGCTACACCTTC
CASSLSGVYGYTF
>-|TRBV7-7|-|TRBJ2-1
TGTGCCAGCAGCTTAGGCGGGATTGCAGGCAATGAGCAGTTCTTC
CASSLGGIAGNEQFF
>-|TRBV9|-|TRBJ2-3
TGTGCCAGCAGCGTCACCCTCACAGGGAAAGTGACAGATACGCAGTATTTT
CASSVTLTGKVTDTQYF
>-|TRBV7-7|-|TRBJ2-3
TGTGCCAGCAGCTTAGTTAACAGTCCTACGCAGTATTTT
CASSLVNSPTQYF
>once|TRBV9|-|TRBJ1-2
TGTGCCAGCAGCGCTTCCTGGGGTGGCTACACCTTC
CASSASWGGYTF
>-|TRBV18|TRBD1|TRBJ2-7
TGTGCCAGCTCACTGACAGGGGGCGGCTCCTACGAGCAGTACTTC
CASSLTGGGSYEQYF
>-|TRBV4-1|TRBD2|TRBJ2-3
TGCGCCAGCAGCAAGACTGTAGCGGGTCCCACAGATACGCAGTATTTT
CASSKTVAGPTDTQYF
>-|TRBV6-1|TRBD1|TRBJ1-4
TGTGCCAGCAGTGAATCAAGGGGGCGGGTTGAAAAACTGTTTTTT
CASSESRGRVEKLFF
>-|TRBV4-3|-|TRBJ2-1
TGCGCCAGCAGCCAAGTCGGGGCAGTCAATGAGCAGTTCTTC
CASSQVGAVNEQFF
>-|TRBV11-2|-|TRBJ2-3
TGTGCCAGCAGCGCCCCAGGGTTCATGACAGATACGCAGTATTTT
CASSAPGFMTDTQYF
>-|TRBV9|TRBD1|TRBJ2-7
TGTGCCAGCAGCGTAGGTGGGACAGTTTCCTACGAGCAGTACTTC
CASSVGGTVSYEQYF
>-|TRBV2|-|TRBJ2-3
TGTGCCAGCAAGGTATTAGCAGATACGCAGTATTTT
CASKVLADTQYF
>-|TRBV6-1|TRBD1|TRBJ2-5
TGTGCCAGCAGCCGGGACAGGGAGGAGACCCAGTACTTC
CASSRDREETQYF
>-|TRBV19|TRBD1|TRBJ2-7
TGTGCCAGTAGAAGTGCGGCAGCAGGGGGCTCGGGCGAGCAGTACTTC
CASRSAAAGGSGEQYF
>-|TRBV5-4|-|TRBJ2-6
TGTGCCAGCAGCTTGGACGGCTCTGGGGCCAACGTCCTGACTTTC
CASSLDGSGANVLTF
>-|TRBV9|TRBD1|TRBJ2-7
TGTGCCAGCAGCGCGGGACAGTCGGCCTACGAGCAGTACTTC
CASSAGQSAYEQYF